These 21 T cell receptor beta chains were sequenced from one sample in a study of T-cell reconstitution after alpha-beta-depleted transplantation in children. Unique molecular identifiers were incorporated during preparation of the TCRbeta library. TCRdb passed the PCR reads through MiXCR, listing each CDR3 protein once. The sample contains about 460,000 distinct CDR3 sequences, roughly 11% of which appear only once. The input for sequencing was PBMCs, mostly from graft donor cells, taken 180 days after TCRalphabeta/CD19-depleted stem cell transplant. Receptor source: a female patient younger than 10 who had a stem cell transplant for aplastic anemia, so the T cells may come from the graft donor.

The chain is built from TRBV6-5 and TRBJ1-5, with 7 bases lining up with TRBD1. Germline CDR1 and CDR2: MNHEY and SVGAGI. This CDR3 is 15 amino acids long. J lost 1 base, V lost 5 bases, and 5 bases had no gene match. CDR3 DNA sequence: TGTGCCAGCAGTAACAACAGGGGCAGCAATCAGCCCCAGCATTTT. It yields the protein CASSNNRGSNQPQHF.

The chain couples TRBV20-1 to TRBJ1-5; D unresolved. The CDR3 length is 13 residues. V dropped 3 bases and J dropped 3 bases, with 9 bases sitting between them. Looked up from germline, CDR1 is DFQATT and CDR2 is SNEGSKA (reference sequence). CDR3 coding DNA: TGCAGTGCTAGCAGCTCAGACAATCAGCCCCAGCATTTT. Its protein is CSASSSDNQPQHF.

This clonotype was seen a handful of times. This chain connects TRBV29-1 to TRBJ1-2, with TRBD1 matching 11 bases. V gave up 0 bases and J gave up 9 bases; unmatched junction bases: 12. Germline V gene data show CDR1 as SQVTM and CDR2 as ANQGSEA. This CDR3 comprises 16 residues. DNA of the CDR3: TGCAGCGTTGAAGATAGGGAATGGACAGGGGGCTTTCGCTACACCTTC. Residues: CSVEDREWTGGFRYTF.

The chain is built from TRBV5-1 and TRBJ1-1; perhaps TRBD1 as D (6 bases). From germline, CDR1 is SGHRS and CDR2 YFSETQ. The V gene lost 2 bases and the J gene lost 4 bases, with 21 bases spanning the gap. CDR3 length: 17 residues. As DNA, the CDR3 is TGCGCCAGCAGCTTTGGGGACCAGGGGCCCAAGGGCACTGAAGCTTTCTTT. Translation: CASSFGDQGPKGTEAFF.

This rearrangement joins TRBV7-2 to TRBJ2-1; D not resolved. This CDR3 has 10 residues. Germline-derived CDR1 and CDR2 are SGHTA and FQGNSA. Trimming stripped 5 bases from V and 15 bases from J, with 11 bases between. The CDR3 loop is CASSRRYRFF. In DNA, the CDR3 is TGTGCCAGCAGCAGACGTTATCGGTTCTTC.

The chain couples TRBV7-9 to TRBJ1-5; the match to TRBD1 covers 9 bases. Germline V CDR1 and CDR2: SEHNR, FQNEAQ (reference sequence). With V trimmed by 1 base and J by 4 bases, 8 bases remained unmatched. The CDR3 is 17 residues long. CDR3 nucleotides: TGTGCCAGCAGCTTAGGAGGGGGGACAGGGATTAATCAGCCCCAGCATTTT. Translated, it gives CASSLGGGTGINQPQHF.

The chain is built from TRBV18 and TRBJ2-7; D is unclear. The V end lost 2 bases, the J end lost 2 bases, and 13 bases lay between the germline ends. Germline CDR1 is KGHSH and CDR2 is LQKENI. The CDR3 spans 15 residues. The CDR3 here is CASSPSRQSTYEQYF. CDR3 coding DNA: TGTGCCAGCTCACCATCGAGGCAATCGACCTACGAGCAGTACTTC.

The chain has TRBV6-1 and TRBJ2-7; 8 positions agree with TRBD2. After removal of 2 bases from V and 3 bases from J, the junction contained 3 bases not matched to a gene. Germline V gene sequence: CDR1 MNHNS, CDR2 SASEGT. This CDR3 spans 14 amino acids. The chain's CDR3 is CASSETSGYYEQYV. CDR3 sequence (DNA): TGTGCCAGCAGTGAAACTAGCGGATACTACGAGCAGTACGTC.

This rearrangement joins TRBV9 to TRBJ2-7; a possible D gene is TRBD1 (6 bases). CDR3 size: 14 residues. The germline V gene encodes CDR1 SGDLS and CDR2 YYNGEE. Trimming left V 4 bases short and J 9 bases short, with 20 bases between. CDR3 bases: TGTGCCAGCAGCCCTCGGCAGGGGCCCGGAAGGCAGTACTTC. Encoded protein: CASSPRQGPGRQYF.

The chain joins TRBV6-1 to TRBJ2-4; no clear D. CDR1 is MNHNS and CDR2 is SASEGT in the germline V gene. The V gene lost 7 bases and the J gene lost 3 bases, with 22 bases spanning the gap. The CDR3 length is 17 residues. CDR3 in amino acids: CASTAIHLVMVKNIQYF. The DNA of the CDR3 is TGTGCCAGCACCGCCATTCATCTAGTGATGGTCAAAAACATTCAGTACTTC.

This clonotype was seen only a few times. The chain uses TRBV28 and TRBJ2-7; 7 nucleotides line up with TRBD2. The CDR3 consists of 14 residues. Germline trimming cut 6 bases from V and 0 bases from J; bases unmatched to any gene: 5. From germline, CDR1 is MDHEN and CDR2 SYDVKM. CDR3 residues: CASSGGGSSYEQYV. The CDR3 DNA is TGTGCCAGCAGCGGCGGGGGAAGCTCCTACGAGCAGTACGTC.

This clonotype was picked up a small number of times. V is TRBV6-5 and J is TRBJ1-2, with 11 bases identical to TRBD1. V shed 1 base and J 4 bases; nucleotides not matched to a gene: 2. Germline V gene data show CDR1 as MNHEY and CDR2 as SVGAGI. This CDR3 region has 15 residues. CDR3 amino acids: CASSYWTGGSYGYTF. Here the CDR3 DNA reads TGTGCCAGCAGTTACTGGACAGGGGGCAGCTATGGCTACACCTTC.

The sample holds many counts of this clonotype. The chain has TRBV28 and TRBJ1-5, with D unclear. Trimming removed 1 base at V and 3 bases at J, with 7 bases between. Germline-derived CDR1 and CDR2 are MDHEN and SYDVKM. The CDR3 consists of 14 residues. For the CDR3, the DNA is TGTGCCAGCAGTTTATACGGATACAATCAGCCCCAGCATTTT. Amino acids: CASSLYGYNQPQHF.

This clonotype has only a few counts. The DNA of the CDR3 is TGCGCCAGCAGCCAACTTGGGGTCAGGGGGCGCCCCGGGGAGCTGTTTTTT. Amino acid sequence: CASSQLGVRGRPGELFF. The V call is TRBV4-1, the J call TRBJ2-2; 8 nucleotides match TRBD1. The CDR3 length is 17 residues. Germline CDR1 and CDR2: MGHRA and YSYEKL. J lost 6 bases, V lost 2 bases, and 11 bases had no gene match.

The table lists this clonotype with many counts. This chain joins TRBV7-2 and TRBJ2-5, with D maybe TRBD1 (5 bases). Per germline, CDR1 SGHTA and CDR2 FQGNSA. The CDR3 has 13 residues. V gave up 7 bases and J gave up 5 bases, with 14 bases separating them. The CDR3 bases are TGTGCCAGCATCCATGGGCCAGGGGAGACCCAGTACTTC. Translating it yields CASIHGPGETQYF. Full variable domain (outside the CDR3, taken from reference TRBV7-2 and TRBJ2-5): GAGVSQSPSNKVTEKGKDVELRCDPISGHTALYWYRQSLGQGLEFLIYFQGNSAPDKSGLPSDRFSAERTGGSVSTLTIQRTQQEDSAVYLCASIHGPGETQYFGPGTRLLVL.

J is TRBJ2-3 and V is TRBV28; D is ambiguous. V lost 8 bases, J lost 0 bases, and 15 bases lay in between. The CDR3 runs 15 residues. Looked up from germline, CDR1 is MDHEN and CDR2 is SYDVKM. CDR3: CASPPKQISTDTQYF. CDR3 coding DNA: TGTGCCAGCCCGCCGAAACAGATTAGCACAGATACGCAGTATTTT.

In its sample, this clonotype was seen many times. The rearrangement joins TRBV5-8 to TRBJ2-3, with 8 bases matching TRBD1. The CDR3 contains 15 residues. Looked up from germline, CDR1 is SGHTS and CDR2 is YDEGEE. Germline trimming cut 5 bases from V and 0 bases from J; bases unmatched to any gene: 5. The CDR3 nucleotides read TGTGCCAGCAGTTGGGACAGGAGTAGCACAGATACGCAGTATTTT. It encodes CASSWDRSSTDTQYF.

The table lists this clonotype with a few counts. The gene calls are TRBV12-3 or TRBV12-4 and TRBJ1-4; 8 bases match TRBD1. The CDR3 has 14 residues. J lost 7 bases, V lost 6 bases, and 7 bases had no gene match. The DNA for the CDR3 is TGTGCCAGCAGGAGCCCGGGACAGGCTGAAAAACTGTTTTTT. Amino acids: CASRSPGQAEKLFF.

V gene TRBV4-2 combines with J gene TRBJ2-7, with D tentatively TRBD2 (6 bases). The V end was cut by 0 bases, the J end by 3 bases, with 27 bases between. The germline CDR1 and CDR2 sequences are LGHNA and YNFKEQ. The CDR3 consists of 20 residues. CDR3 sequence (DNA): TGTGCCAGCAGCCAAGATCAGGGAGGAATGGGTCTACGTGGGCTCTACGAGCAGTACTTC. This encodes CASSQDQGGMGLRGLYEQYF.

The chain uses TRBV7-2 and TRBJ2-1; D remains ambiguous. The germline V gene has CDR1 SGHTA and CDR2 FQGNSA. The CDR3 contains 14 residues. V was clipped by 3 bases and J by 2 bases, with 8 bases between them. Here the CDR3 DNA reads TGTGCCAGCAGCTTGGACCGAACCTACAATGAGCAGTTCTTC. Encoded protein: CASSLDRTYNEQFF. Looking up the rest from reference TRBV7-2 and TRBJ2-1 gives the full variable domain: GAGVSQSPSNKVTEKGKDVELRCDPISGHTALYWYRQSLGQGLEFLIYFQGNSAPDKSGLPSDRFSAERTGGSVSTLTIQRTQQEDSAVYLCASSLDRTYNEQFFGPGTRLTVL.

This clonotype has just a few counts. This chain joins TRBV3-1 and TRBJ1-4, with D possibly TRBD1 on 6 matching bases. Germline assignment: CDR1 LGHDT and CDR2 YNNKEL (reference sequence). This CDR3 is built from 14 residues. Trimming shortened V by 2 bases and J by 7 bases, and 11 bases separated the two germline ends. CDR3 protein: CASSQYGGGEKLFF. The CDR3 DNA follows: TGTGCCAGCAGCCAATACGGGGGCGGTGAAAAACTGTTTTTT.